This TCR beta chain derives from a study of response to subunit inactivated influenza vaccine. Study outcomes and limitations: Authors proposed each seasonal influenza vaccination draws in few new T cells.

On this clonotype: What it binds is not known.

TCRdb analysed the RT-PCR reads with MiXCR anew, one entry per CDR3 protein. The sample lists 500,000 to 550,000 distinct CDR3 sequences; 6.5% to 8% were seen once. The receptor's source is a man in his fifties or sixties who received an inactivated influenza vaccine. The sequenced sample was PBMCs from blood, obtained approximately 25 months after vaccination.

DNA for the CDR3: TGCAGTGCTAGAAATTTGGGCAGGTGGAGGGGCAGGCCTGAAGCTTTCTTT. It yields the protein CSARNLGRWRGRPEAFF. The V and J genes are TRBV20-1 and TRBJ1-1, with TRBD1 as a possible D gene (5 bases). Germline values: CDR1 DFQATT, CDR2 SNEGSKA (reference sequence). V lost 2 bases to trimming and J lost 6 bases, with 25 bases between them. CDR3 length equals 17 residues.